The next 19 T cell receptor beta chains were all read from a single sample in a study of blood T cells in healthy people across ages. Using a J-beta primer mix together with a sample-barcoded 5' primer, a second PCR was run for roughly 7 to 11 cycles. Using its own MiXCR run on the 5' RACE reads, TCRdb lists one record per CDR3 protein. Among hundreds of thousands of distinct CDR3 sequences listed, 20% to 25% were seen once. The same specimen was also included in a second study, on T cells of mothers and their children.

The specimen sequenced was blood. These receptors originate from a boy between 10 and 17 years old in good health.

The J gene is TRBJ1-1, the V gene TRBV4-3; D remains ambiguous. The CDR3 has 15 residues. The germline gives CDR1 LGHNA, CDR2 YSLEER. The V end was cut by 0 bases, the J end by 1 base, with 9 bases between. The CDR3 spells CASSQDRVANTEAFF. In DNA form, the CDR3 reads TGCGCCAGCAGCCAAGATAGAGTGGCGAACACTGAAGCTTTCTTT.

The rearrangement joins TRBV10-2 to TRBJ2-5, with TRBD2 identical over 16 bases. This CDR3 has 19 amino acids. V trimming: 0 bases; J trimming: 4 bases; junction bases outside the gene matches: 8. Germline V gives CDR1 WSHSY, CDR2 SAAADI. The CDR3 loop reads CASSESGLAGGVLPETQYF. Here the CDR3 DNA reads TGCGCCAGCAGTGAGTCGGGACTAGCGGGAGGGGTACTTCCAGAGACCCAGTACTTC.

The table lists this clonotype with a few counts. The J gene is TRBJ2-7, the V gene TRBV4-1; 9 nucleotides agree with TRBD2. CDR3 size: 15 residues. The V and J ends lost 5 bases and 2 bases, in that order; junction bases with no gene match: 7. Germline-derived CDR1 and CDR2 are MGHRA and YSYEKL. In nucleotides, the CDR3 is TGCGCCAGCAGCTACCGCCTAGCGGGGACCTACGAGCAGTACTTC. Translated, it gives CASSYRLAGTYEQYF.

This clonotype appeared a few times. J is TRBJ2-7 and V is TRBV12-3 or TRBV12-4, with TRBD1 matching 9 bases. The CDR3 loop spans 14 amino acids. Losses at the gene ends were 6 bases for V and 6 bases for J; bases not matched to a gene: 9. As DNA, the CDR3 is TGTGCCAGCAGCTTCGCGGACAGGGGAAGCGAGCAGTACTTC. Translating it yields CASSFADRGSEQYF.

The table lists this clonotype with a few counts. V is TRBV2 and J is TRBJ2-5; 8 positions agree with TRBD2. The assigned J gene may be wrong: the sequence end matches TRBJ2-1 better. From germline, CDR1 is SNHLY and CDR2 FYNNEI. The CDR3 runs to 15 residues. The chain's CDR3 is CASSEDSGAYNEQFF. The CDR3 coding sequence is TGTGCCAGCAGTGAAGATAGCGGGGCCTACAATGAGCAGTTCTTC.

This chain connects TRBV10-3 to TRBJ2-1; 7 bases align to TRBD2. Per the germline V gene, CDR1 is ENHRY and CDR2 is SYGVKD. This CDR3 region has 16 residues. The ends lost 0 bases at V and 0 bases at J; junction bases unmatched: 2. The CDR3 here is CAISESGGGSYNEQFF. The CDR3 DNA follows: TGTGCCATCAGTGAGTCAGGCGGGGGCTCCTACAATGAGCAGTTCTTC.

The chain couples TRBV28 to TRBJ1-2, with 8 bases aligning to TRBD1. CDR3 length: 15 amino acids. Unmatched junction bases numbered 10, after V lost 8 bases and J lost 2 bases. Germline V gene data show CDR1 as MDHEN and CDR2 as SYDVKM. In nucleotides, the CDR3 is TGTGCCAGCGGTACTACAGGGGGGCCAAACTATGGCTACACCTTC. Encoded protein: CASGTTGGPNYGYTF.

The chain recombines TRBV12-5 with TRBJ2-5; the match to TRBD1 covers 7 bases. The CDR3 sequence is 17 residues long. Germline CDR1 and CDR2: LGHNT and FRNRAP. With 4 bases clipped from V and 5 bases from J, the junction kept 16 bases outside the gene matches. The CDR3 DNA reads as TGTGCTAGTGGTTGGTACCATTACGCAGGGGGAAGTGAGACCCAGTACTTC. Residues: CASGWYHYAGGSETQYF.

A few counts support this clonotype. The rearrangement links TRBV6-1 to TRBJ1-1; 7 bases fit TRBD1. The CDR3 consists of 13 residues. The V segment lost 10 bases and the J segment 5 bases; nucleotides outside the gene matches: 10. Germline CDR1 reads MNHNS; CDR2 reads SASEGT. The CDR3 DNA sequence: TGTGCCATTAGCCGGGACAGAGGGACTGAAGCTTTCTTT. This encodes CAISRDRGTEAFF.

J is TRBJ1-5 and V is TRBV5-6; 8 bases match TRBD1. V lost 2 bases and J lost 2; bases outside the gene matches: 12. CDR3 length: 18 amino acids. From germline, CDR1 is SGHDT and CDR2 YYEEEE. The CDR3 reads CASSFGQGGLRGNQPQHF. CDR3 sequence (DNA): TGTGCCAGCAGCTTTGGACAGGGAGGCCTGCGTGGCAATCAGCCCCAGCATTTT.

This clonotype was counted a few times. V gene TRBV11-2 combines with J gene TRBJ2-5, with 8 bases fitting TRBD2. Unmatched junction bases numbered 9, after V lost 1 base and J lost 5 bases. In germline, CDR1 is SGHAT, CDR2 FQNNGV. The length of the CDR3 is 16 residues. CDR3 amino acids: CASSLGDSGKYETQYF. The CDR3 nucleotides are TGTGCCAGCAGCTTAGGAGATAGCGGGAAGTATGAGACCCAGTACTTC.

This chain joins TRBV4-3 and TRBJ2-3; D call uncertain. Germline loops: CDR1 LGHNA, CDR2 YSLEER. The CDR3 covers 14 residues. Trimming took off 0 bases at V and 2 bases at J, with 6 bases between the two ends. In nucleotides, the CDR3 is TGCGCCAGCAGCCAAGATCCAGACACAGATACGCAGTATTTT. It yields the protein CASSQDPDTDTQYF.

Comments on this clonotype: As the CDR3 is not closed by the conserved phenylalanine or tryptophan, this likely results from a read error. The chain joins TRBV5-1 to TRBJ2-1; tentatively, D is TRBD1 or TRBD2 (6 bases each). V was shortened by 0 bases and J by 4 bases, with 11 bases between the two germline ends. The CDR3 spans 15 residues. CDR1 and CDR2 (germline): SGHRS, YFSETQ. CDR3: CASSLDGGLYNEQFL. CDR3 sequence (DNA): TGCGCCAGCAGCTTGGACGGGGGCCTTTACAATGAGCAGTTCCTC.

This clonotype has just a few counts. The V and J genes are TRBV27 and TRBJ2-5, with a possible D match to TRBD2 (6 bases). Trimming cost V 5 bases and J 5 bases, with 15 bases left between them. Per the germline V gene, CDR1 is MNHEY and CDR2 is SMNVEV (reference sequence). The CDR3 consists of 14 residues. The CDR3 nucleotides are TGTGCCAGCAGTACGGGACTCCTGGGGGAGACCCAGTACTTC. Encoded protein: CASSTGLLGETQYF.

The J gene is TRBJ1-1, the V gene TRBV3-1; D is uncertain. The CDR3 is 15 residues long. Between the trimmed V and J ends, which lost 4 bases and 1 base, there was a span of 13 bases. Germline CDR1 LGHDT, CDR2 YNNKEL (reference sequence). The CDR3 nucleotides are TGTGCCAGCAGCCTCGTTGGCCGAACGAACACTGAAGCTTTCTTT. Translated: CASSLVGRTNTEAFF.

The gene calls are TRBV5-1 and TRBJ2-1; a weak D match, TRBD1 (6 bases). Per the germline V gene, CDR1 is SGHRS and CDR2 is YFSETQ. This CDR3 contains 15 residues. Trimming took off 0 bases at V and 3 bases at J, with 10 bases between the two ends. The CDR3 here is CASSLETGSYNEQFF. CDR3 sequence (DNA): TGCGCCAGCAGCTTGGAAACAGGGAGCTACAATGAGCAGTTCTTC. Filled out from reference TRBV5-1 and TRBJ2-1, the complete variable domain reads KAGVTQTPRYLIKTRGQQVTLSCSPISGHRSVSWYQQTPGQGLQFLFEYFSETQRNKGNFPGRFSGRQFSNSRSEMNVSTLELGDSALYLCASSLETGSYNEQFFGPGTRLTVL.

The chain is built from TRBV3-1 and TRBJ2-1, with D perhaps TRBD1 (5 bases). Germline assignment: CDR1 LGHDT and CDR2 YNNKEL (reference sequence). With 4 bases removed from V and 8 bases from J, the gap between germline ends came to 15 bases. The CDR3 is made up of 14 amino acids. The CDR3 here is CASSPRSGSDEQFF. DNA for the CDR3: TGTGCCAGCAGCCCCCGATCAGGGTCTGATGAGCAGTTCTTC.

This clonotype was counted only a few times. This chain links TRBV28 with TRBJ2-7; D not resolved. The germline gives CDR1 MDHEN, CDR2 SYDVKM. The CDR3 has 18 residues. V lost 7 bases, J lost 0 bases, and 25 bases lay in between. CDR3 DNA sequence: TGTGCCAGCAACCACCCGGAAAGCGACAAGGCCTTCTCCTACGAGCAGTACTTC. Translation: CASNHPESDKAFSYEQYF.

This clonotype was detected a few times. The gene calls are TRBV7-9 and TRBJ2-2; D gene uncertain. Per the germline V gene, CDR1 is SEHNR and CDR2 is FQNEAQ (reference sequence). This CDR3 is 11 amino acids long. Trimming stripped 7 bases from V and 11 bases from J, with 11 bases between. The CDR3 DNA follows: TGTGCCAGCAAAGGTTCTGGAGAGCTGTTTTTT. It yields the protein CASKGSGELFF.